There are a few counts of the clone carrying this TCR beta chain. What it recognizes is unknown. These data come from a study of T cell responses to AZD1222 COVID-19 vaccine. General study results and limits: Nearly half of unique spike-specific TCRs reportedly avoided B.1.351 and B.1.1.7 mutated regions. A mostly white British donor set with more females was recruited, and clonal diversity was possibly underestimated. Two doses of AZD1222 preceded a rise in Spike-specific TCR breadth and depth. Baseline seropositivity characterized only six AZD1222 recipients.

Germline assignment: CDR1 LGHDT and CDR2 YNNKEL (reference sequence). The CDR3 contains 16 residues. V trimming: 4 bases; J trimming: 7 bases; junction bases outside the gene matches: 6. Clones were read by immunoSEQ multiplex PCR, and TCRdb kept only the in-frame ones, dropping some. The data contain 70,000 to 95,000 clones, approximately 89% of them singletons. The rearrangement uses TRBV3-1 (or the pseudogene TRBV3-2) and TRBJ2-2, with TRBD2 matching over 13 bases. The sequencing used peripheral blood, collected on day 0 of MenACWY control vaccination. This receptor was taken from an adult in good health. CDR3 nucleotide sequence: TGTGCCAGCAGCCTTACTAGCGGGGGGGCCGGCGGGGAGCTGTTTTTT. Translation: CASSLTSGGAGGELFF.